One sample yielded the 26 T cell receptor beta chains listed below, sequenced in a study of tumor and adjacent non-tumor tissue in lung cancer. This sample's RNA came from whole unsorted tissue. Three rounds of nested PCR, following a modified ARM-PCR protocol, produced the TCRbeta library. Via MiXCR, TCRdb re-called the multiplex PCR reads, giving one row per CDR3 protein. Seen here are approximately 130,000 distinct CDR3 sequences, around three fifths observed once, and the top ten hold 9.5% to 15%. Material: lung tumor tissue. These receptor sequences come from a man aged 30 to 45 with non-small cell lung cancer.

This clonotype was recorded many times. The chain combines TRBV11-2 with TRBJ2-7, with TRBD2 as a possible D gene (5 bases). Per germline, CDR1 SGHAT and CDR2 FQNNGV. This CDR3 has 14 amino acids. Trimming shortened V by 0 bases and J by 3 bases, and 9 bases separated the two germline ends. The CDR3 spells CASSLDTGYYEQYF. In DNA form, the CDR3 reads TGTGCCAGCAGCTTAGATACGGGATACTACGAGCAGTACTTC.

This clonotype showed up many times. This sequence joins TRBV6-5 and TRBJ2-3, with 7 bases fitting TRBD2. Germline V gene data show CDR1 as MNHEY and CDR2 as SVGAGI. This CDR3 spans 15 amino acids. V gave up 7 bases and J gave up 0 bases; unmatched junction bases: 7. CDR3 loop: CASTTRGYSTDTQYF. The CDR3 bases are TGTGCCAGCACTACGCGGGGGTATAGCACAGATACGCAGTATTTT.

This clonotype came up many times. The chain has TRBV29-1 and TRBJ1-1, with 8 bases aligning to TRBD1. Trimming at V came to 6 bases and at J to 11 bases, leaving 17 bases not matched to a gene. The germline V gene encodes CDR1 SQVTM and CDR2 ANQGSEA. The CDR3 has 14 residues. The CDR3 DNA sequence: TGCAGCGTGAGACGGGGACAGGACCGACTTGGGGCTTTCTTT. Translated: CSVRRGQDRLGAFF.

In the case of this clonotype: The CDR3 carries no conserved terminal phenylalanine or tryptophan, so it likely arises from a read error. Because the CDR3's place on the DNA is in doubt, the DNA is left out and the CDR3 is given as listed by TCRdb. The rearrangement uses TRBV11-2 and TRBJ1-1. Termini included, the CDR3 measures 13 amino acids. CDR1 is SGHAT, CDR2 FQNNGV, per germline. The CDR3: CASSLDRNTEAIS.

The sample holds one count of this clonotype. The V gene is TRBV12-3 or TRBV12-4, the J gene TRBJ1-4; a weak D match, TRBD1 (5 bases). This CDR3 comprises 17 residues. Trimming shortened V by 5 bases and J by 2 bases, and 18 bases separated the two germline ends. This CDR3 is CASSTGIGEKTNEKLFF. The CDR3 DNA reads as TGTGCCAGCAGTACCGGGATAGGGGAAAAGACTAATGAAAAACTGTTTTTT.

This clonotype was picked up a small number of times. A clone one base away is much larger, so this may be a read error. J is TRBJ1-2 and V is TRBV6-5; 8 bases are a match to TRBD1. This CDR3 contains 14 residues. Germline CDR1 reads MNHEY; CDR2 reads SVGAGI. Written as DNA, the CDR3 is TGTGACAGCACGGGGTCAGGGGGCGCGGGAGGCTACACCTTC. Encoded protein: CDSTGSGGAGGYTF.

Points on this clonotype: At one end the junction does not follow the germline gene, possibly because of a read error. The chain has TRBV6-1 and TRBJ1-2; D perhaps matches TRBD1 (5 bases). From germline, CDR1 is MNHNS and CDR2 SASEGT. The CDR3 spans 16 residues. The CDR3, as DNA: TGTGCCAGCAGACTCAGTTCGGGACGGGATTTGCGGGGCTACGCCTTC. It is translated as CASRLSSGRDLRGYAF.

Details on this clonotype: Because the CDR3 is missing its conserved closing phenylalanine or tryptophan, this is likely a read error. This sequence joins TRBV11-2 and TRBJ2-3; the match to TRBD2 covers 7 bases. The CDR3 sequence is 16 residues long. The V gene's germline CDR1 is SGHAT and CDR2 FQNNGV. CDR3 sequence: CASSLDRSGVTDTQYS. Here the CDR3 DNA reads TGTGCCAGTAGCTTAGATCGCAGCGGGGTCACAGATACGCAGTATTCT.

On this clonotype: A read error may explain this, as a much larger clone is one base away. V gene TRBV12-3 or TRBV12-4 combines with J gene TRBJ2-1; D remains ambiguous. The CDR3 spans 14 residues. The CDR3 loop reads CASNLSSGDAEQFF. In DNA, the CDR3 is TGTGCCAGCAATTTATCCTCCGGTGATGCTGAGCAGTTCTTC.

The J gene is TRBJ1-6, the V gene TRBV12-3 or TRBV12-4; tentative D call: TRBD1 (5 bases). The CDR3 contains 14 residues. V lost 3 bases and J 13 bases, leaving 16 bases between the germline ends. The CDR3 sequence: CASSFERGNPPLHF. CDR3 DNA sequence: TGTGCCAGCAGTTTCGAGAGGGGCAATCCGCCCCTCCACTTT.

In its sample, this clonotype was seen a few times. The V gene is TRBV18, the J gene TRBJ1-1, with D unresolved. The CDR3 runs to 13 residues. Deletions cut 8 bases from V and 4 bases from J, with 14 bases between. CDR1 and CDR2 from the germline V gene are KGHSH and LQKENI. The CDR3 DNA follows: TGTGCCAGCGATACGGAGGGAGGCACTGAAGCTTTCTTT. Residues: CASDTEGGTEAFF.

In regard to this clonotype: This may be a read error: a much more frequent sequence differs by one nucleotide. The gene calls are TRBV20-1 and TRBJ1-4; unclear D gene. Germline assignment: CDR1 DFQATT and CDR2 SNEGSKA (reference sequence). The length of the CDR3 is 14 residues. CDR3 sequence: CTATKLATNEKLFF. In DNA, the CDR3 is TGCACTGCTACCAAGCTTGCAACTAATGAAAAACTGTTTTTT.

Concerning this clonotype: A clone one base away is much larger, so this may be a read error. V gene TRBV6-6 combines with J gene TRBJ1-1; D gene unclear. V dropped 4 bases and J dropped 2 bases, with 8 bases sitting between them. This CDR3 has 13 residues. From germline, CDR1 is MNHNY and CDR2 SVGAGI (reference sequence). The CDR3 coding sequence is TGTGCCAGCAGTTCACATGGAAACACTGAAGCTTTCTTT. It specifies CASSSHGNTEAFF.

On this clonotype: Lacking the conserved final phenylalanine or tryptophan, this CDR3 likely reflects a read error. The CDR3 DNA reads TGCGCCAGCAGCCAAGAGTTTGCCGAGCAGTACCTC. This codes for CASSQEFAEQYL. The chain links TRBV4-1 to TRBJ2-7; D gene ambiguous. CDR1 and CDR2 (germline): MGHRA, YSYEKL. Trimming took 0 bases from V and 6 from J, leaving 6 bases between them. The CDR3 runs to 12 residues.

In regard to this clonotype: One end of the junction varies from germline; a read error may be responsible. The chain carries TRBV11-2 and TRBJ2-1, with D uncertain. The germline gives CDR1 SGHAT, CDR2 FQNNGV. The CDR3 has 13 amino acids. The CDR3 DNA is TGTGCCAGCAGCTTAAAGGTTAAGGATGAACAGTCCTTC. Encoded protein: CASSLKVKDEQSF.

This rearrangement joins TRBV4-3 to TRBJ2-3; TRBD2 matches 7 bases. Losses at the gene ends were 1 base for V and 0 bases for J; bases not matched to a gene: 7. The CDR3 sequence is 17 residues long. Germline V gives CDR1 LGHNA, CDR2 YSLEER. The DNA for the CDR3 is TGCGCCAGCAGCCAAGGCGAGAGCGGGGCTAGCACAGATACGCAGTATTTT. Translation gives CASSQGESGASTDTQYF.

V is TRBV11-3 and J is TRBJ2-7; tentative D call: TRBD2 (5 bases). Germline-derived CDR1 and CDR2 are SGHNT and YENEEA. With 4 bases removed from V and 7 bases from J, the gap between germline ends came to 14 bases. The CDR3 runs 13 residues. The CDR3 DNA is TGTGCCAGCAGCTCCTTCCCCACGGGGGAGCAGTACTTC. Amino acid sequence: CASSSFPTGEQYF.

In regard to this clonotype: With a much larger clone just one base away, this may be a read error. The chain has TRBV20-1 and TRBJ2-3; 7 bases map to TRBD2. This CDR3 is built from 18 residues. V lost 0 bases, J lost 4 bases, and 16 bases stayed unmatched. The V gene's germline CDR1 is DFQATT and CDR2 SNEGSKA (reference sequence). Here the CDR3 reads CSARDMWREEAGADTQYF. CDR3 in DNA: TGCAGTGCTAGAGATATGTGGCGAGAGGAGGCGGGAGCAGATACGCAGTATTTT.

This rearrangement joins TRBV12-3 or TRBV12-4 to TRBJ2-7, with D perhaps TRBD2 (7 bases). The CDR3 is 14 residues long. V lost 6 bases, J lost 2 bases, and 14 bases lay in between. The CDR3: CASSWGGQAYEQYF. CDR3 nucleotide sequence: TGTGCCAGCAGCTGGGGGGGCCAAGCCTACGAGCAGTACTTC.

This clonotype showed up many times. The genes are TRBV6-2 or TRBV6-3 and TRBJ2-6, with unresolved D. The V gene's germline CDR1 is MNHEY and CDR2 SVGEGT. The CDR3 has 17 residues. Between the trimmed V and J ends, which lost 8 bases and 4 bases, there was a span of 21 bases. CDR3 region: CASGDMIGKRGANVLTF. Written as DNA, the CDR3 is TGTGCCAGCGGCGACATGATAGGGAAGAGGGGGGCCAACGTCCTGACTTTC.

About this clonotype itself: This could be a read error, since a much larger clone is one nucleotide away. The chain is built from TRBV12-3 or TRBV12-4 and TRBJ2-7; D is perhaps TRBD2 (5 bases). The CDR3 extends over 14 amino acids. CDR3 DNA: TGTGACAGCAGTTCCTGGGAGCACTCCTACGAGCAGTACTTC. Its translation is CDSSSWEHSYEQYF.

There are many counts of this clonotype. This rearrangement joins TRBV20-1 to TRBJ2-3; D gene unclear. The germline V and J ends were trimmed by 6 bases and 3 bases, with 13 bases remaining between them. CDR1 and CDR2 from the germline V gene are DFQATT and SNEGSKA (reference sequence). The CDR3 consists of 13 residues. Here the CDR3 DNA reads TGCAGTGCCGGAGAAGATTTGACAGATACGCAGTATTTT. Its protein product is CSAGEDLTDTQYF.

This clonotype showed up just once. The V gene is TRBV20-1, the J gene TRBJ2-7; 10 bases are a match to TRBD1. The ends lost 0 bases at V and 3 bases at J; junction bases unmatched: 5. The germline V gene encodes CDR1 DFQATT and CDR2 SNEGSKA (reference sequence). This CDR3 has 15 amino acids. The CDR3 DNA sequence: TGCAGTGCTAGAGAGACAGGGGGCCTCTTCTACGAGCAGTACTTC. Encoded protein: CSARETGGLFYEQYF.

CDR3 sequence: CSSSYGGTGMGQPQHF. In nucleotides, the CDR3 is TGTAGCAGCAGTTACGGGGGGACAGGGATGGGTCAGCCCCAGCATTTT. This chain joins TRBV6-6 and TRBJ1-5, with 9 bases matching TRBD1. The germline V gene has CDR1 MNHNY and CDR2 SVGAGI (reference sequence). There are 16 residues in the CDR3.

Comments on this clonotype: Since no conserved phenylalanine or tryptophan closes the CDR3, a read error is the likely cause. The V gene is TRBV11-3, the J gene TRBJ2-5; tentative D call: TRBD2 (5 bases). Germline V CDR1 and CDR2: SGHNT, YENEEA. Trimming took off 0 bases at V and 2 bases at J, with 10 bases between the two ends. The length of the CDR3 is 15 residues. The DNA for the CDR3 is TGTGCCAGCAGCTTAGAAGTGGGAGAGCAAGAGACCCAGTACTCC. Translated, it gives CASSLEVGEQETQYS.

A note on this clonotype: The germline gene is not matched at one end of the junction; a read error may be the cause. V is TRBV11-2 and J is TRBJ2-3; 10 bases are shared with TRBD2. The CDR3 spans 16 residues. Germline V lookup: CDR1 SGHAT, CDR2 FQNNGV. The CDR3 nucleotides read TGTGCCAGCAGCGGCGGACTAGCGGCCGGCAGAGATACGCAATATTTT. Amino acid sequence: CASSGGLAAGRDTQYF.